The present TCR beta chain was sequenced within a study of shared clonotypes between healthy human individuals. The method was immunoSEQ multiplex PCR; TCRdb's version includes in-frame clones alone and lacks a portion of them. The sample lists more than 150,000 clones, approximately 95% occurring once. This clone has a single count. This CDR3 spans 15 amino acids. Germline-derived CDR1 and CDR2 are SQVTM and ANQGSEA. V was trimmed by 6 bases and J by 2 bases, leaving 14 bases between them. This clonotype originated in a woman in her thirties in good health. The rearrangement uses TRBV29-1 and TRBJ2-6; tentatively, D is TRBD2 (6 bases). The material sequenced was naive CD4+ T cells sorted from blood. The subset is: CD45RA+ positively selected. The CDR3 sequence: CSVSHPGAGANVLTF. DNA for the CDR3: TGCAGCGTCAGCCACCCGGGAGCTGGGGCCAACGTCCTGACTTTC.